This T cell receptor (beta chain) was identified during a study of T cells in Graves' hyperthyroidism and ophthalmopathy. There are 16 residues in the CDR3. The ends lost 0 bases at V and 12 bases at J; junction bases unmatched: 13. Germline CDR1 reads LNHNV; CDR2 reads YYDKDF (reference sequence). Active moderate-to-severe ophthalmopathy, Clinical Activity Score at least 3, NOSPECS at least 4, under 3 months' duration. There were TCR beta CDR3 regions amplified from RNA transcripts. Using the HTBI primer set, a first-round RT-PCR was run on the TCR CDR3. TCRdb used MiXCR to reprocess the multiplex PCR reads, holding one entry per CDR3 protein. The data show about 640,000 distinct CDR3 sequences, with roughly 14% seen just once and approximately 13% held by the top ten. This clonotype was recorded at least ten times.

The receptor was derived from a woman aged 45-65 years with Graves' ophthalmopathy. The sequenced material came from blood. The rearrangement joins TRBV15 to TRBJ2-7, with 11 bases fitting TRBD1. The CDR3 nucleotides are TGTGCCACCAGCAGAGATTTAAGAGGACAGGGGGCCTCAGCGTACTTC. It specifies CATSRDLRGQGASAYF.